This T cell receptor (beta chain) originates from a study of CD8 T cells in Susac syndrome. Sequencing of TCR beta was performed on blood CD8+ T cells and on blood CD4+ T cells. V lost 2 bases to trimming and J lost 6 bases, with 9 bases between them. CDR1 is SNHLY and CDR2 is FYNNEI in the germline V gene. This CDR3 is 13 amino acids long. RNA was extracted with the RNeasy kit, and a quantity of about 0.45 to 1 ug was reverse transcribed using random hexamers. With immunoSEQ multiplex PCR, TCR beta CDR3 was amplified across 54 Vbeta and 13 Jbeta. MiXCR, run by TCRdb on the immunoSEQ multiplex PCR reads, gives a single entry per CDR3 protein. The table lists about 150,000 distinct CDR3 sequences, around 95% of them singletons.

Material: CD8+ T cells from PBMCs. This sequence was found in a human donor with multiple sclerosis. The V gene is TRBV2, the J gene TRBJ2-3; D unresolved. The CDR3 region has the DNA TGTGCCAGCAGTGAAAAGGGATTTGATACGCAGTATTTT. This gives the protein CASSEKGFDTQYF.